This TCR beta chain appears in the sequencing data of a study of T-cell reconstitution after alpha-beta-depleted transplantation in children. General study points: Once a year had passed after transplant, T-cell counts and diversity came mostly from newly produced T cells.

As it was prepared, the TCRbeta library received unique molecular identifiers. TCRdb processed the PCR reads anew with MiXCR; each CDR3 protein has one entry. Of 350,000 to 500,000 distinct CDR3 sequences detected, roughly two fifths appear once; the ten largest clones hold approximately 25%. About this clonotype: Its target is not known.

With 0 bases removed from V and 6 bases from J, the gap between germline ends came to 15 bases. The CDR3 covers 15 residues. Germline V gene sequence: CDR1 SGHRS, CDR2 YFSETQ. This chain links TRBV5-1 with TRBJ1-1, with D possibly being TRBD1 (5 bases). Sequences were derived from PBMCs, sampled before TCRalphabeta/CD19-depleted stem cell transplant. This clonotype originated in a girl aged 2-15 years with aplastic anemia, due to receive a stem cell transplant. The CDR3 region is CASSLGGAQNPEAFF. The CDR3 DNA reads TGCGCCAGCAGCTTGGGAGGGGCCCAAAACCCTGAAGCTTTCTTT.